This T cell receptor beta chain was sequenced for a study of Graves' ophthalmopathy and Graves' hyperthyroidism. Study-wide points: Sensitivity of approximately 70% and specificity of approximately 73% were achieved by the model that predicted ophthalmopathy progression. Blood also carried most expanded thyroid clonotypes exceeding 0.001 frequency.

As the template, RNA transcripts were used to amplify TCR beta CDR3 regions. The authors performed first-round RT-PCR with HTBI primers and then a second-round multiplex PCR. One entry per CDR3 protein results from TCRdb running MiXCR on the multiplex PCR reads. Here the sample spans about 700,000 distinct CDR3 sequences, approximately 40% being singletons. Details on this clonotype: Its antigen is not identified.

CDR1 is SNHLY and CDR2 is FYNNEI in the germline V gene. Between the trimmed V and J ends, which lost 6 bases and 9 bases, there was a span of 29 bases. CDR3 size: 17 residues. Ophthalmopathy-affected donors exhibited moderate-to-severe activity, CAS ≥3, NOSPECS ≥4, and duration under 3 months. Sequenced sample: peripheral blood. The TCR originated in an adult man with Graves' ophthalmopathy. J is TRBJ2-5 and V is TRBV2; D might be TRBD1 (6 bases). CDR3: CASSPRGPIEGGIPQYF. The CDR3 bases are TGTGCCAGCAGCCCCAGGGGACCGATCGAAGGGGGAATTCCCCAGTACTTC.